This T cell receptor (beta chain) was sequenced in a study of CD8+ T cells in alopecia areata. The CDR3 runs to 14 residues. V was clipped by 5 bases and J by 4 bases; unmatched bases: 3. Germline V gene sequence: CDR1 ENHRY, CDR2 SYGVKD. The treatment denotes: oral pan-JAK inhibitor, 5-10 mg twice daily. About this clone itself: As yet, its antigen is unknown.

Whole-study findings and limits: Scalp clonality, together with expanded CD8+ clones among the top 100, fell significantly with tofacitinib. Higher clonality was seen in lesional scalp than in normal scalp, especially in alopecia totalis/universalis. One nonresponder leaves baseline CD8+ expansion's link to response uncertain.

Reverse transcribed after extraction, RNA yielded cDNA as the sequencing template. The protocol was immunoSEQ multiplex PCR, while the TCRdb copy is restricted to in-frame clones and leaves out a portion. The sample lists 200,000 to 250,000 clones; 30% to 40% were seen once. The sequencing used CD4+ T cells sorted from blood, collected at approximately week 34, from a patient treated with tofacitinib. The TCR originated in a human donor with alopecia areata. The V call is TRBV10-3, the J call TRBJ1-5, with 9 bases lining up with TRBD1. The CDR3 sequence: CAISSGQGNQPQHF. CDR3 nucleotides: TGTGCCATCAGTTCCGGACAGGGGAATCAGCCCCAGCATTTT.